These 28 T cell receptor beta chains were all obtained from the same sample, sequenced in a study of read filtering for tumor transcriptome and immune sequencing. Molecular barcoded adaptors covering alpha/delta and beta/gamma chains were used on about 390 ng RNA. TCRdb itself ran the reads through MiXCR, one entry per CDR3 protein. The repertoire holds 50,000 to 65,000 distinct CDR3 sequences, with roughly 19% as singletons. The specimen sequenced was a population of CD138-negative cells sorted from bone marrow. The receptors here all came from a donor over 35 with multiple myeloma.

CDR3 residues: CASSFSGTITDTQYF. DNA of the CDR3: TGTGCCAGCAGTTTTTCCGGAACTATCACAGATACGCAGTATTTT. The chain uses TRBV28 and TRBJ2-3; D is undetermined. V lost 3 bases and J lost 2, with 12 bases in between. This CDR3 is built from 15 residues. The germline CDR1 and CDR2 sequences are MDHEN and SYDVKM.

This clonotype was counted ten times or more. J is TRBJ2-7 and V is TRBV12-3 or TRBV12-4; the D is unclear. V was cut by 5 bases and J by 0 bases, with 5 bases left in between. The CDR3 has 12 residues. The CDR3 loop is CASSQSSYEQYF. The CDR3 bases are TGTGCCAGCAGTCAGAGCTCCTACGAGCAGTACTTC.

A remark on this clonotype: A read error is the likely source, as a far larger clone sits one nucleotide away. V is TRBV3-2 and J is TRBJ2-7; the D segment call TRBD1 is taken from the table without a DNA check. TRBV3-2 is listed as a pseudogene. CDR3 length equals 14 residues. The CDR3 sequence is CASSLGRGTCEQYF. Here the CDR3 DNA reads TGTGCCAGCAGCCTAGGCCGGGGGACCTGCGAGCAGTACTTC.

This clonotype is medium-sized (0.01 to 0.1%) within its sample. The chain couples TRBV12-3 or TRBV12-4 to TRBJ2-1; D is ambiguous. The CDR3 length is 11 residues. The ends were cut back, 6 bases at V and 4 bases at J, with 4 bases in the middle. Here the CDR3 reads CASSMYNEQFF. The CDR3 nucleotides read TGTGCCAGCAGCATGTACAATGAGCAGTTCTTC.

This clonotype showed up many times. The J gene is TRBJ1-5, the V gene TRBV5-1, with a possible D match to TRBD1 (6 bases). Germline CDR1 reads SGHRS; CDR2 reads YFSETQ. The CDR3 covers 16 residues. V shed 0 bases and J shed 4 bases, with 14 bases lying between them. This CDR3 is CASSLDGTPSNQPQHF. CDR3 sequence (DNA): TGCGCCAGCAGCTTGGACGGGACACCTTCTAATCAGCCCCAGCATTTT.

The chain is built from TRBV28 and TRBJ2-4, with 8 bases matching TRBD1. Germline loops: CDR1 MDHEN, CDR2 SYDVKM. The J segment lost 3 bases and the V segment lost 5 bases, leaving 12 bases of the junction unmatched. The CDR3 has 17 residues. The CDR3, as DNA: TGTGCCAGCAGTCTGAACAGGGGGAAGCCGGTCAAAAACATTCAGTACTTC. It translates to CASSLNRGKPVKNIQYF. The full variable domain, its missing parts supplied by reference TRBV28 and TRBJ2-4, is DVKVTQSSRYLVKRTGEKVFLECVQDMDHENMFWYRQDPGLGLRLIYFSYDVKMKEKGDIPEGYSVSREKKERFSLILESASTNQTSMYLCASSLNRGKPVKNIQYFGAGTRLSVL.

As for this clonotype: A much larger clone lies a single base off, so this may be a read error. This chain joins TRBV5-1 and TRBJ2-1; maybe TRBD2 (6 bases). The CDR3 has 13 amino acids. Germline V lookup: CDR1 SGHRS, CDR2 YFSETQ. The CDR3 is CASSRGAYDEQFF. The CDR3 DNA reads as TGCGCCAGCAGCCGCGGGGCCTACGATGAGCAGTTCTTC.

This clonotype was seen ten or more times. CDR3: CASLRASGSPDTQYF. The CDR3 DNA reads as TGTGCCAGCCTCCGGGCTAGCGGGAGTCCAGATACGCAGTATTTT. J is TRBJ2-3 and V is TRBV28; 10 bases fit TRBD2. From germline, CDR1 is MDHEN and CDR2 SYDVKM. The CDR3 extends over 15 amino acids. Trimming removed 8 bases from V and 4 bases from J; junction bases left unmatched: 9.

This clonotype was recorded at least ten times. V is TRBV6-2 or TRBV6-3 and J is TRBJ2-7; D is perhaps TRBD2 (5 bases). Germline CDR1 MNHEY, CDR2 SVGEGT. The V end was cut by 0 bases, the J end by 7 bases, with 13 bases between. CDR3 size: 14 residues. The chain's CDR3 is CASSYSSLSGEQYF. CDR3 nucleotide sequence: TGTGCCAGCAGTTACTCAAGTTTGTCGGGAGAGCAGTACTTC.

About this clonotype: A much larger clonotype is one base distant, so this may be a read error. Because the CDR3 is missing its conserved closing phenylalanine or tryptophan, this is likely a read error. The chain uses TRBV5-5 and TRBJ2-7; D is perhaps TRBD1 or TRBD2 (5 bases each). The CDR3 length is 14 residues. The germline V gene encodes CDR1 SGHKS and CDR2 YYEKEE (reference sequence). V lost 4 bases, J lost 3 bases, and 14 bases lay in between. The chain's CDR3 is CASSPRDVLYEQYS. DNA of the CDR3: TGTGCCAGCAGCCCCCGGGACGTCCTCTACGAGCAGTACTCC.

Points on this clonotype: Only one base separates this from a far larger clonotype, so it likely reflects a read error. This rearrangement joins TRBV4-2 to TRBJ2-5; 8 bases align to TRBD2. CDR3 length: 18 amino acids. With V trimmed by 4 bases and J by 2 bases, 15 bases remained unmatched. Germline values: CDR1 LGHNA, CDR2 YNFKEQ. The CDR3 sequence is CASSRRSGSMIQQETQYF. CDR3 nucleotide sequence: TGTGCCAGCAGCCGGAGAAGCGGGAGCATGATTCAGCAAGAGACCCAGTACTTC.

This clonotype has a count of ten or more. This chain links TRBV11-2 with TRBJ2-2; 7 positions match TRBD1. The trim removed 3 bases at V and 7 bases at J, leaving 8 bases unmatched. This CDR3 has 15 residues. The V gene's germline CDR1 is SGHAT and CDR2 FQNNGV. CDR3 amino acids: CASSLNRGLDGELFF. CDR3 DNA sequence: TGTGCCAGCAGCTTGAACAGGGGATTGGACGGGGAGCTGTTTTTT.

A remark on this clonotype: This may come from a read error, since a much larger clone is one base off. CDR3 region: CASSADVASEMMIWFF. In DNA form, the CDR3 reads TGCGCCAGCAGCGCCGACGTGGCTAGCGAGATGATGATTTGGTTCTTC. The chain combines TRBV5-1 with TRBJ2-1; a possible D gene is TRBD2 (6 bases). In germline, CDR1 is SGHRS, CDR2 YFSETQ. The CDR3 is made up of 16 amino acids. V lost 4 bases, J lost 15 bases, and 29 bases lay in between.

This clonotype came up many times. V and J are TRBV20-1 and TRBJ2-1; TRBD2 matches 13 bases. There are 18 residues in the CDR3. The ends lost 3 bases at V and 0 bases at J; junction bases unmatched: 8. Germline loops: CDR1 DFQATT, CDR2 SNEGSKA (reference sequence). CDR3 sequence reads: CSARKTSGGWSSYNEQFF. The DNA of the CDR3 is TGCAGTGCTAGGAAGACTAGCGGGGGGTGGAGCTCCTACAATGAGCAGTTCTTC.

With regard to this clonotype: A far larger clone is off by one base, so a read error is likely. V and J are TRBV12-3 or TRBV12-4 and TRBJ2-1, with 7 bases aligning to TRBD1. The CDR3 loop spans 18 amino acids. Trimming took 5 bases from V and 7 from J; bases not matched to a gene: 20. The CDR3 nucleotides read TGTGCCAGCAGTGACTCCAACTCGACAGGGAAGCACGGGAATGAGCAGTTCTTC. Its protein product is CASSDSNSTGKHGNEQFF.

The rearrangement uses TRBV7-9 and TRBJ2-1; TRBD2 matches at 12 bases. V trimming: 6 bases; J trimming: 8 bases; junction bases outside the gene matches: 8. This CDR3 contains 15 residues. Per the germline V gene, CDR1 is SEHNR and CDR2 is FQNEAQ (reference sequence). The CDR3 DNA is TGTGCCAGCAGTGGAAGACTAGCGGGAGCGCATGAGCAGTTCTTC. Its translation: CASSGRLAGAHEQFF.

As for this clonotype: A much larger clone lies a single base off, so this may be a read error. V usage is TRBV20-1 and J usage is TRBJ2-7; no reliable D call. Trimming pared 3 bases from V and 6 bases from J, leaving 12 bases between. Germline assignment: CDR1 DFQATT and CDR2 SNEGSKA (reference sequence). The CDR3 consists of 12 residues. This CDR3 reads CSASWGKSEQYF. The CDR3 nucleotides are TGCAGTGCTAGTTGGGGTAAGAGCGAGCAGTACTTC.

This clonotype was detected only a few times. The chain has TRBV19 and TRBJ2-5, with a tentative D call TRBD1 (5 bases). Trimming took off 3 bases at V and 4 bases at J, with 6 bases between the two ends. CDR1 is LNHDA, CDR2 SQIVND, per germline (reference sequence). This CDR3 is 12 amino acids long. The CDR3: CASSIRGETQYF. In DNA form, the CDR3 reads TGTGCCAGTAGTATTAGGGGAGAGACCCAGTACTTC.

This clonotype was detected many times. The V gene is TRBV20-1, the J gene TRBJ2-1, with 8 bases aligning to TRBD2. There are 15 residues in the CDR3. Losses at the gene ends were 0 bases for V and 9 bases for J; bases not matched to a gene: 10. Germline-derived CDR1 and CDR2 are DFQATT and SNEGSKA (reference sequence). The CDR3 bases are TGCAGTGCTAGAGATGGTCGGGAGGGAGGCGGTGAGCAGTTCTTC. This codes for CSARDGREGGGEQFF.

This clonotype has a count of ten or more. The chain joins TRBV5-1 to TRBJ1-1; D not resolved. CDR3 size: 15 residues. Deletions cut 4 bases from V and 1 base from J, with 14 bases between. Per germline, CDR1 SGHRS and CDR2 YFSETQ. In DNA, the CDR3 is TGCGCCAGCAGCATAAATGGATTTTCGAACACTGAAGCTTTCTTT. Its translation is CASSINGFSNTEAFF. Drawing the rest from reference TRBV5-1 and TRBJ1-1, the complete variable domain is KAGVTQTPRYLIKTRGQQVTLSCSPISGHRSVSWYQQTPGQGLQFLFEYFSETQRNKGNFPGRFSGRQFSNSRSEMNVSTLELGDSALYLCASSINGFSNTEAFFGQGTRLTVV.

Ten or more counts support this clonotype. The genes are TRBV7-8 and TRBJ2-1; the match to TRBD1 covers 8 bases. Per the germline V gene, CDR1 is SGHVS and CDR2 is FQNEAQ. This CDR3 comprises 17 residues. Trimming took 1 base from V and 1 from J; bases not matched to a gene: 6. The CDR3 loop reads CASSLGRGLESYNEQFF. CDR3 DNA: TGTGCCAGCAGCTTAGGCAGGGGGCTAGAGTCCTACAATGAGCAGTTCTTC.

Only a few counts were recorded for this clonotype. The chain is built from TRBV19 and TRBJ1-5, with TRBD1 identical over 7 bases. CDR3 size: 13 residues. The trim removed 9 bases at V and 7 bases at J, leaving 9 bases unmatched. The V gene's germline CDR1 is LNHDA and CDR2 SQIVND (reference sequence). CDR3 region: CASNPGGAQPQHF. In DNA, the CDR3 is TGTGCCAGCAACCCAGGGGGTGCGCAGCCCCAGCATTTT.

This clonotype was found many times. Since a much larger clone is just one base distant, this may be a read error. The chain uses TRBV7-8 and TRBJ2-3; D is unclear. The germline CDR1 and CDR2 sequences are SGHVS and FQNEAQ. The CDR3 loop spans 16 amino acids. V dropped 2 bases and J dropped 4 bases, with 16 bases sitting between them. The CDR3 DNA sequence: TGTGCCAGCAGCTTATTTGGAGAGACATACGCAGATACGCAGTATTTT. Translated: CASSLFGETYADTQYF.

This rearrangement joins TRBV10-2 to TRBJ2-3; perhaps TRBD2 as D (5 bases). The CDR3 has 15 residues. Germline CDR1 WSHSY, CDR2 SAAADI. Trimming cost V 4 bases and J 2 bases, with 13 bases left between them. CDR3 sequence (DNA): TGCGCCAGCAGTGTCAGAGCGGAACCCACAGATACGCAGTATTTT. Amino acid sequence: CASSVRAEPTDTQYF.

This chain joins TRBV6-5 and TRBJ1-1, with D possibly TRBD1 on 5 matching bases. CDR1 and CDR2 from the germline V gene are MNHEY and SVGAGI. This CDR3 has 13 residues. The V gene lost 7 bases and the J gene lost 1 base, with 10 bases spanning the gap. The CDR3: CASKEGRNTEAFF. CDR3 DNA: TGTGCCAGCAAGGAGGGGAGGAACACTGAAGCTTTCTTT.

This clonotype was detected many times. V and J are TRBV30 and TRBJ2-7, with D perhaps matching TRBD1 or TRBD2 (5 bases each). CDR1 GTSNPN and CDR2 SVGIG come from the germline V gene (reference sequence). V lost 1 base and J lost 7, with 17 bases in between. The CDR3 sequence is 14 residues long. The CDR3, as DNA: TGTGCCTGGAGTGGGGGACGCGGGTTGAGAGAGCAGTACTTC. This codes for CAWSGGRGLREQYF.

The genes are TRBV5-6 and TRBJ1-1, with 7 nucleotides matching TRBD1. The CDR3 contains 17 residues. Germline values: CDR1 SGHDT, CDR2 YYEEEE. The V and J ends lost 0 bases and 0 bases, in that order; junction bases with no gene match: 8. The CDR3: CASSLVPGQTVNTEAFF. In nucleotides, the CDR3 is TGTGCCAGCAGCTTGGTGCCGGGACAGACTGTGAACACTGAAGCTTTCTTT. Full variable domain (rest looked up from reference TRBV5-6 and TRBJ1-1): DAGVTQSPTHLIKTRGQQVTLRCSPKSGHDTVSWYQQALGQGPQFIFQYYEEEERQRGNFPDRFSGHQFPNYSSELNVNALLLGDSALYLCASSLVPGQTVNTEAFFGQGTRLTVV.

In its sample, this clonotype was seen many times. V is TRBV7-9 and J is TRBJ2-1; 11 bases are a match to TRBD2. Germline CDR1 is SEHNR and CDR2 is FQNEAQ (reference sequence). With V trimmed by 4 bases and J by 9 bases, 5 bases remained unmatched. This CDR3 spans 14 amino acids. The CDR3 DNA is TGTGCCAGCAGCTCACTAGCGGGAGACGGTGAGCAGTTCTTC. Translation: CASSSLAGDGEQFF.